These 21 T cell receptor beta chains share one sample of origin, sequenced in a study of blood T cell repertoires in COVID-19. Sequencing was performed with immunoSEQ multiplex PCR; in TCRdb, only in-frame clones are kept and a portion is missing. The sample has 84,000 or so clones, around 80% seen once; the top ten hold around 10%. Specimen: peripheral blood. The source of these receptors is a man in his 70s with acute or convalescent COVID-19.

The chain couples TRBV3-1 (or the pseudogene TRBV3-2) to TRBJ2-3, with TRBD2 matching over 10 bases. This CDR3 spans 20 amino acids. The V segment lost 1 base and the J segment 3 bases; nucleotides outside the gene matches: 16. Germline V gives CDR1 LGHDT, CDR2 YNNKEL (reference sequence). Here the CDR3 reads CASSQVILAGAGHETDTQYF. DNA for the CDR3: TGTGCCAGCAGCCAAGTGATCCTAGCGGGGGCAGGGCATGAGACAGATACGCAGTATTTT.

The genes are TRBV6-2 or TRBV6-3 and TRBJ1-5, with 7 bases identical to TRBD1. The V gene's germline CDR1 is MNHEY and CDR2 SVGEGT. The CDR3 consists of 13 residues. Trimming took 5 bases from V and 6 from J; bases not matched to a gene: 4. CDR3 sequence: CASSTDRVQPQHF. The CDR3 nucleotides are TGTGCCAGCAGTACAGACAGGGTTCAGCCCCAGCATTTT.

The chain links TRBV3-1 (or the pseudogene TRBV3-2) to TRBJ1-6; D is unclear. Between the trimmed V and J ends, which lost 4 bases and 0 bases, there was a span of 7 bases. CDR3 length: 15 residues. Germline lookup yields CDR1 LGHDT and CDR2 YNNKEL (reference sequence). CDR3 DNA sequence: TGTGCCAGCAGCCTCAGAAGCTCCTATAATTCACCCCTCCACTTT. Translating gives CASSLRSSYNSPLHF.

In its sample, this clone was seen many times. V and J are TRBV3-1 (or the pseudogene TRBV3-2) and TRBJ1-3, with 8 nucleotides matching TRBD1. Trimming cost V 5 bases and J 2 bases; bases outside gene matches: 5. Per the germline V gene, CDR1 is LGHDT and CDR2 is YNNKEL (reference sequence). CDR3 length equals 15 residues. In DNA form, the CDR3 reads TGTGCCAGCAGCAAGGGACAGGCAACTGGAAACACCATATATTTT. Protein sequence: CASSKGQATGNTIYF.

The CDR3 protein is CASSLAFGRVNTGELFF. CDR3 nucleotide sequence: TGTGCCAGCAGCTTAGCCTTTGGCAGGGTTAACACCGGGGAGCTGTTTTTT. The V gene is TRBV11-2, the J gene TRBJ2-2; D perhaps matches TRBD1 (5 bases). V was trimmed by 1 base and J by 2 bases, leaving 14 bases between them. Germline V gives CDR1 SGHAT, CDR2 FQNNGV. This CDR3 region has 17 residues.

The chain links TRBV3-1 (or the pseudogene TRBV3-2) to TRBJ1-2, with 8 nucleotides matching TRBD1. The V and J ends lost 2 bases and 2 bases, in that order; junction bases with no gene match: 4. The germline V gene encodes CDR1 LGHDT and CDR2 YNNKEL (reference sequence). CDR3 size: 15 residues. Written as DNA, the CDR3 is TGTGCCAGCAGCCAACGGACAGGGTCCAACTATGGCTACACCTTC. It yields the protein CASSQRTGSNYGYTF.

This sequence joins TRBV11-2 and TRBJ2-7; a weak D match, TRBD2 (5 bases). Looked up from germline, CDR1 is SGHAT and CDR2 is FQNNGV. This CDR3 spans 14 amino acids. V was shortened by 5 bases and J by 5 bases, with 16 bases between the two germline ends. CDR3 residues: CASSLSVGVHEQYF. Here the CDR3 DNA reads TGTGCCAGCAGCCTATCAGTCGGGGTGCACGAGCAGTACTTC. Combining the CDR3 with reference TRBV11-2 and TRBJ2-7 gives the whole variable domain EAGVAQSPRYKIIEKRQSVAFWCNPISGHATLYWYQQILGQGPKLLIQFQNNGVVDDSQLPKDRFSAERLKGVDSTLKIQPAKLEDSAVYLCASSLSVGVHEQYFGPGTRLTVT.

The chain combines TRBV28 with TRBJ1-2; 9 positions match TRBD1. Germline CDR1 is MDHEN and CDR2 is SYDVKM. This CDR3 has 14 residues. Trimming cost V 6 bases and J 5 bases; bases outside gene matches: 7. The CDR3, as DNA: TGTGCCAGCAGCTCCTCCGGGACAGGGTATGGCTACACCTTC. This encodes CASSSSGTGYGYTF.

CDR3 sequence reads: CASSYRQAGGPYEQYV. In nucleotides, the CDR3 is TGTGCCAGCAGTTACCGGCAGGCAGGGGGCCCCTACGAGCAGTACGTC. The chain has TRBV6-2 or TRBV6-3 and TRBJ2-7; TRBD1 agrees at 8 bases. Trimming took 2 bases from V and 2 from J; bases not matched to a gene: 8. CDR3 length: 16 amino acids. In germline, CDR1 is MNHEY, CDR2 SVGEGT.

The J gene is TRBJ1-5, the V gene TRBV29-1; the D is unclear. The CDR3 is made up of 13 amino acids. Germline V CDR1 and CDR2: SQVTM, ANQGSEA. V was clipped by 7 bases and J by 0 bases, with 10 bases between them. The CDR3 sequence is CSASQASNQPQHF. In DNA form, the CDR3 reads TGCAGCGCCTCCCAGGCTAGCAATCAGCCCCAGCATTTT.

The genes are TRBV5-1 and TRBJ2-2, with D perhaps TRBD2 (6 bases). The CDR3 sequence is 16 residues long. Germline CDR1 SGHRS, CDR2 YFSETQ. V shed 4 bases and J shed 0 bases, with 13 bases lying between them. The CDR3 reads CASSPLGGSNTGELFF. In DNA form, the CDR3 reads TGCGCCAGCAGCCCCCTTGGGGGGTCGAACACCGGGGAGCTGTTTTTT.

This chain links TRBV27 with TRBJ1-2; TRBD1 matches 7 bases. The CDR3 is 13 residues long. Germline loops: CDR1 MNHEY, CDR2 SMNVEV (reference sequence). V lost 4 bases and J lost 2; bases outside the gene matches: 1. CDR3: CASSSGQNYGYTF. The CDR3 coding sequence is TGTGCCAGCAGTTCGGGACAGAACTATGGCTACACCTTC.

This clone came up once. The chain recombines TRBV7-9 with TRBJ2-1; TRBD1 matches at 7 bases. V was pared by 1 base and J by 0 bases, with 3 bases of the junction left unmatched. The length of the CDR3 is 16 residues. The germline CDR1 and CDR2 sequences are SEHNR and FQNEAQ (reference sequence). The CDR3 region has the DNA TGTGCCAGCAGCTTAGGGGGACAGAGCTCCTACAATGAGCAGTTCTTC. This translates into CASSLGGQSSYNEQFF.

This sequence joins TRBV7-8 and TRBJ1-2; D possibly corresponds to TRBD1 (5 bases). Germline V gene lookup returns CDR1 SGHVS and CDR2 FQNEAQ. CDR3 length: 13 residues. The V and J ends lost 2 bases and 8 bases respectively, with 12 bases between them. CDR3: CASSLRGWRGYTF. The CDR3 DNA sequence: TGTGCCAGCAGCTTAAGGGGATGGCGCGGCTACACCTTC.

The chain carries TRBV5-1 and TRBJ1-1; maybe TRBD1 (5 bases). The CDR3 is made up of 15 amino acids. Germline V lookup: CDR1 SGHRS, CDR2 YFSETQ. Trimming took 4 bases from V and 0 from J, leaving 13 bases between them. The CDR3 nucleotides read TGCGCCAGCAGCCCTCCGGCAGGGCTGAACACTGAAGCTTTCTTT. This translates into CASSPPAGLNTEAFF.

The chain employs TRBV5-6 and TRBJ1-5; TRBD1 is a possible D gene (6 bases). Deletions cut 1 base from V and 6 bases from J, with 11 bases between. Per the germline V gene, CDR1 is SGHDT and CDR2 is YYEEEE. The CDR3 extends over 14 amino acids. CDR3 protein: CASSLKNRVQPQHF. CDR3 DNA: TGTGCCAGCAGCTTGAAAAACAGGGTTCAGCCCCAGCATTTT.

This clone has just a few counts. The chain joins TRBV5-7 to TRBJ2-7; the D is unclear. TRBV5-7 is an ORF; its function is uncertain. CDR3 length: 14 amino acids. V was pared by 4 bases and J by 9 bases, with 20 bases between. The CDR3 DNA reads TGTGCCAGCAGCCGGCGGTCCCGATTTCTCGGGCAGTACGTC. Translated, it gives CASSRRSRFLGQYV.

The V and J genes are TRBV7-2 and TRBJ1-5; 8 nucleotides align to TRBD1. The CDR3 totals 14 residues. Trimming cost V 5 bases and J 7 bases; bases outside gene matches: 7. In germline, CDR1 is SGHTA, CDR2 FQGNSA. CDR3 in DNA: TGTGCCAGCAGCGACGGACAGGGCTTGCAGCCCCAGCATTTT. Translating it yields CASSDGQGLQPQHF.

The chain carries TRBV27 and TRBJ2-1; D unresolved. Between the trimmed V and J ends, which lost 5 bases and 11 bases, there was a span of 10 bases. This CDR3 has 11 amino acids. Germline lookup yields CDR1 MNHEY and CDR2 SMNVEV (reference sequence). CDR3 sequence (DNA): TGTGCCAGCAGTACCAGCGATAAGCAGTTCTTC. Residues: CASSTSDKQFF.

This clone was seen at least ten times. The chain combines TRBV7-9 with TRBJ2-1; 10 bases fit TRBD2. After removal of 4 bases from V and 2 bases from J, the junction contained 2 bases not matched to a gene. This CDR3 is 15 amino acids long. Germline loops: CDR1 SEHNR, CDR2 FQNEAQ (reference sequence). The CDR3 region is CASSSGLAPYNEQFF. DNA of the CDR3: TGTGCCAGCAGCTCGGGACTAGCGCCCTACAATGAGCAGTTCTTC.

The CDR3 is CASSLAGWEDEQYF. CDR3 in DNA: TGTGCCAGCAGCTTAGCAGGGTGGGAGGACGAGCAGTACTTC. This chain connects TRBV5-4 to TRBJ2-7; D possibly corresponds to TRBD2 (6 bases). The CDR3 spans 14 residues. CDR1 is SGHNT and CDR2 is YYREEE in the germline V gene (reference sequence). Between the trimmed V and J ends, which lost 2 bases and 5 bases, there was a span of 14 bases.